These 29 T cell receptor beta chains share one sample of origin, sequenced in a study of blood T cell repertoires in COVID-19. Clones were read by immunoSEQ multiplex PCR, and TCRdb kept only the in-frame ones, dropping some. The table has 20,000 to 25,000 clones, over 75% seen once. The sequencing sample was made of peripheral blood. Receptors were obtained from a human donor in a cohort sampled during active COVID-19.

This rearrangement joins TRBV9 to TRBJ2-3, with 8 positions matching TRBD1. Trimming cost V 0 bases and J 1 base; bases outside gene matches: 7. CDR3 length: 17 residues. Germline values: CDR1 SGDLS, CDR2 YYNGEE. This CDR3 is CASSVGTGKGGTDTQYF. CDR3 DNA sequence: TGTGCCAGCAGCGTAGGGACAGGGAAGGGGGGCACAGATACGCAGTATTTT. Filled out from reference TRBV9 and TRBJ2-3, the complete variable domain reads DSGVTQTPKHLITATGQRVTLRCSPRSGDLSVYWYQQSLDQGLQFLIQYYNGEERAKGNILERFSAQQFPDLHSELNLSSLELGDSALYFCASSVGTGKGGTDTQYFGPGTRLTVL.

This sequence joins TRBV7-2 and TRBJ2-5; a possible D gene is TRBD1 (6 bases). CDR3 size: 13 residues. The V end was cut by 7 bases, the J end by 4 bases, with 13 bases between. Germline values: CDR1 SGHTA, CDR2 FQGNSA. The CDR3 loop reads CASTPGALETQYF. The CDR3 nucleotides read TGTGCCAGCACCCCAGGGGCCCTAGAGACCCAGTACTTC.

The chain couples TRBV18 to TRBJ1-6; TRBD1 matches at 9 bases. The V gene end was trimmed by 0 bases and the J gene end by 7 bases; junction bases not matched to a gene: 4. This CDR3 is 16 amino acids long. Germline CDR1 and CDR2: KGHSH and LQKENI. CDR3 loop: CASSPPIGQGNSPLHF. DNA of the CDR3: TGTGCCAGCTCACCACCGATAGGACAGGGGAATTCACCCCTCCACTTT.

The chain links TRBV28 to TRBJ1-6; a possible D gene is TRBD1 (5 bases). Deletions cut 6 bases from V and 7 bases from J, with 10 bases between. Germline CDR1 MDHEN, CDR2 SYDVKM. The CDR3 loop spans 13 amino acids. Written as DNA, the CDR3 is TGTGCCAGCAGGACAGTCAGCAATTCACCCCTCCACTTT. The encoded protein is CASRTVSNSPLHF.

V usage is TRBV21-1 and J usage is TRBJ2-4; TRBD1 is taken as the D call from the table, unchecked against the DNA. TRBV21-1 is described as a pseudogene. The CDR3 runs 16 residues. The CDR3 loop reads CASSTGTVVAKNIQYF. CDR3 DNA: TGTGCCAGCAGTACTGGGACAGTGGTAGCCAAAAACATTCAGTACTTC.

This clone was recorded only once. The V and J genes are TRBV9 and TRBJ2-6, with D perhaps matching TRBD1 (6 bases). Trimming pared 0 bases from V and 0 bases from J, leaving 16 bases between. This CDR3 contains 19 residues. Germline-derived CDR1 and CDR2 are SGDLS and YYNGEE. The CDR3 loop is CASSVAVTGPSSGANVLTF. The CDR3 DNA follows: TGTGCCAGCAGCGTAGCAGTGACAGGTCCGAGCTCTGGGGCCAACGTCCTGACTTTC.

CDR3 DNA: TGTGCCAGCAGTTCCACCGGGGGTGCCTTGGGCACTGAAGCTTTCTTT. Residues: CASSSTGGALGTEAFF. V usage is TRBV27 and J usage is TRBJ1-1; a weak D match, TRBD1 (5 bases). The CDR3 totals 16 residues. Per germline, CDR1 MNHEY and CDR2 SMNVEV (reference sequence). The V end lost 4 bases, the J end lost 4 bases, and 19 bases lay between the germline ends.

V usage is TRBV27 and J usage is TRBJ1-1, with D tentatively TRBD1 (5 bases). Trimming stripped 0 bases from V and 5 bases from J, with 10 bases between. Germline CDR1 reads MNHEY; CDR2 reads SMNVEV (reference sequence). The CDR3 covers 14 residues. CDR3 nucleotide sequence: TGTGCCAGCAGTTTATCAGGGGCGGGGACTGAAGCTTTCTTT. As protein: CASSLSGAGTEAFF.

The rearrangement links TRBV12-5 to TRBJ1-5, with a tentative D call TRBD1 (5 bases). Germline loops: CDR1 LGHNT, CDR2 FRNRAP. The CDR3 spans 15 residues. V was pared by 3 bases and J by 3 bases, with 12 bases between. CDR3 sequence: CASGFLGQPNQPQHF. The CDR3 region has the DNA TGTGCTAGTGGTTTCCTCGGACAACCCAATCAGCCCCAGCATTTT.

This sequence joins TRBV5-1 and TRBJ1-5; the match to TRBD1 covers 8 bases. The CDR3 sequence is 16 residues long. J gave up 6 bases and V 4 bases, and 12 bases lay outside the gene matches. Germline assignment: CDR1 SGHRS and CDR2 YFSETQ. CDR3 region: CASSPNGQGGSQPQHF. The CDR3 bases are TGCGCCAGCAGCCCCAACGGACAGGGTGGGAGTCAGCCCCAGCATTTT.

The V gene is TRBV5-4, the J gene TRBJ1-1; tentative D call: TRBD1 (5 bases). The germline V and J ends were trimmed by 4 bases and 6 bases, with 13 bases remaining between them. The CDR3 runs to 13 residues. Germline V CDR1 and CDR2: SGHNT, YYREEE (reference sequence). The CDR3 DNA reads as TGTGCCAGCAGCCAAGGAGGGACCCCTGAAGCTTTCTTT. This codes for CASSQGGTPEAFF. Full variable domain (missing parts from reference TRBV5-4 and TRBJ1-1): ETGVTQSPTHLIKTRGQQVTLRCSSQSGHNTVSWYQQALGQGPQFIFQYYREEENGRGNFPPRFSGLQFPNYSSELNVNALELDDSALYLCASSQGGTPEAFFGQGTRLTVV.

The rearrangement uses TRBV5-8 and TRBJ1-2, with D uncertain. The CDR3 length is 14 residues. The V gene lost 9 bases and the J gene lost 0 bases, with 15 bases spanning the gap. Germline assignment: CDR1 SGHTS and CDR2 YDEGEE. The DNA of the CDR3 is TGTGCCAATCCGACGGAGTTAGCTAACTATGGCTACACCTTC. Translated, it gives CANPTELANYGYTF.

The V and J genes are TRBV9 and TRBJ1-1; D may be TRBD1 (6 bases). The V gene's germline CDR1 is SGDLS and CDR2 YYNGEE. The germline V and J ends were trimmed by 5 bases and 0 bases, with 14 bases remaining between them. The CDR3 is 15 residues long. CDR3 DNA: TGTGCCAGCAGGGAGAGGGACACCTTGAACACTGAAGCTTTCTTT. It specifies CASRERDTLNTEAFF.

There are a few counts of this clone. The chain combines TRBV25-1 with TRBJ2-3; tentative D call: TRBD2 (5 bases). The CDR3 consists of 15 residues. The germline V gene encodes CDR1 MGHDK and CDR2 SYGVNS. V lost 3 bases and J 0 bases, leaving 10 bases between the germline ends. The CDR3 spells CASSDFGGSTDTQYF. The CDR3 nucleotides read TGTGCCAGCAGTGACTTCGGAGGAAGCACAGATACGCAGTATTTT.

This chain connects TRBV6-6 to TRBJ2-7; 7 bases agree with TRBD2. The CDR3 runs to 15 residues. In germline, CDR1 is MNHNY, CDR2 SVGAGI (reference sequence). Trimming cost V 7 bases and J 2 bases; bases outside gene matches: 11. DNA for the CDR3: TGTGCCAGCACCATACAGCGGGACGAACCCTACGAGCAGTACTTC. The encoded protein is CASTIQRDEPYEQYF.

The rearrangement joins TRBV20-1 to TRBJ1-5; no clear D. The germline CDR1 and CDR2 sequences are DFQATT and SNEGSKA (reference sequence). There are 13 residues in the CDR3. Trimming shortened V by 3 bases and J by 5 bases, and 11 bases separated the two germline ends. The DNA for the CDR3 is TGCAGTGCTAGTGAGGGAGTGGATCAGCCCCAGCATTTT. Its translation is CSASEGVDQPQHF.

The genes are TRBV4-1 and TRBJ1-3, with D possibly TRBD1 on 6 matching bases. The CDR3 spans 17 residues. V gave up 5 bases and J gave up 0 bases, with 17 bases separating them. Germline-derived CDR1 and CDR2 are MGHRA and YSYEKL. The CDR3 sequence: CASSGSGTPNSGNTIYF. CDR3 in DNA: TGCGCCAGCAGCGGATCCGGGACACCTAACTCTGGAAACACCATATATTTT.

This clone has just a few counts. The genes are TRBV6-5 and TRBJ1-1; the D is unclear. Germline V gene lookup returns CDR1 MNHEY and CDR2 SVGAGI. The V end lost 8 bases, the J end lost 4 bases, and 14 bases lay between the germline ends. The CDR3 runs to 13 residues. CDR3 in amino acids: CASLAVLATEAFF. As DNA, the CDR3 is TGTGCCAGCCTCGCAGTTTTGGCCACTGAAGCTTTCTTT.

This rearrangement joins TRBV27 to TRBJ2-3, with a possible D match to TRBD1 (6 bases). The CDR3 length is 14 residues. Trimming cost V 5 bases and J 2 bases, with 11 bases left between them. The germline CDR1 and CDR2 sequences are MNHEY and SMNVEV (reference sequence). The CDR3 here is CASSPNRDTDTQYF. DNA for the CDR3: TGTGCCAGCAGTCCAAACAGGGACACAGATACGCAGTATTTT.

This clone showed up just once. The DNA of the CDR3 is TGTGCCAGCAGCCAGGGACTCACCGGGGAGCTGTTTTTT. This encodes CASSQGLTGELFF. The chain couples TRBV14 to TRBJ2-2; TRBD2 is a possible D gene (6 bases). CDR3 length equals 13 residues. Germline CDR1 is SGHDN and CDR2 is FVKESK. Trimming left V 3 bases short and J 4 bases short, with 6 bases between.

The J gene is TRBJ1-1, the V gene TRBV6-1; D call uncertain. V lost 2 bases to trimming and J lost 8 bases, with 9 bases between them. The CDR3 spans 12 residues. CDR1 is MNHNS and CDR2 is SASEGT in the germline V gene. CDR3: CASSEMAPEAFF. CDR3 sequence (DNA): TGTGCCAGCAGTGAAATGGCCCCCGAAGCTTTCTTT.

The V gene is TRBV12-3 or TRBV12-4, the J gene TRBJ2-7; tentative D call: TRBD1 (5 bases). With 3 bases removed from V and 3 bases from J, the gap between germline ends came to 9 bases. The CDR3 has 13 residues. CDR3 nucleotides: TGTGCCAGCAGTTTTGGGGCAGTCTACGAGCAGTACTTC. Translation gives CASSFGAVYEQYF.

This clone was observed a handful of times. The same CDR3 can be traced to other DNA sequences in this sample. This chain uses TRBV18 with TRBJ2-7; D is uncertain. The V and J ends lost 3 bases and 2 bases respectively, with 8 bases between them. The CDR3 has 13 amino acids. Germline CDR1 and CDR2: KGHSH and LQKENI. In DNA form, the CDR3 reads TGTGCCAGCTCACCCCCAGTGACCTACGAGCAGTACTTC. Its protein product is CASSPPVTYEQYF.

The CDR3 reads CASSLELAGGQETQYF. For the CDR3, the DNA is TGTGCCAGCAGCTTAGAACTAGCGGGGGGGCAAGAGACCCAGTACTTC. J is TRBJ2-5 and V is TRBV11-3, with 13 bases lining up with TRBD2. After removal of 0 bases from V and 2 bases from J, the junction contained 0 bases not matched to a gene. The V gene's germline CDR1 is SGHNT and CDR2 YENEEA. CDR3 length: 16 amino acids. Filled out from reference TRBV11-3 and TRBJ2-5, the complete variable domain reads EAGVVQSPRYKIIEKKQPVAFWCNPISGHNTLYWYLQNLGQGPELLIRYENEEAVDDSQLPKDRFSAERLKGVDSTLKIQPAELGDSAVYLCASSLELAGGQETQYFGPGTRLLVL.

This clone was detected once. The CDR3 coding sequence is TGTGCCATCAGTGACTACGGGGTACTTACCGACTACGACACTGAAGCTTTCTTT. Residues: CAISDYGVLTDYDTEAFF. The chain employs TRBV10-3 and TRBJ1-1; D remains ambiguous. This CDR3 is built from 18 residues. Trimming pared 3 bases from V and 3 bases from J, leaving 23 bases between. Germline V gives CDR1 ENHRY, CDR2 SYGVKD.

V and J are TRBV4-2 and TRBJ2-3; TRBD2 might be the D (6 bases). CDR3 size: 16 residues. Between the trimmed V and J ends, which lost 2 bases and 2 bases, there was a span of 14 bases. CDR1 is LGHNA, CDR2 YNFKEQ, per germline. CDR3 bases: TGTGCCAGCAGCCAATCGATCGGGACTGACACAGATACGCAGTATTTT. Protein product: CASSQSIGTDTDTQYF.

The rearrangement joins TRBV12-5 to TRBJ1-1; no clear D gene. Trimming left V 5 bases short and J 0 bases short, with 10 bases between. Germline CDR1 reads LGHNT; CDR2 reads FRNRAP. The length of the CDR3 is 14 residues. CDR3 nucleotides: TGTGCTAGTGGTCCTGGCATCATGAACACTGAAGCTTTCTTT. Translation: CASGPGIMNTEAFF.

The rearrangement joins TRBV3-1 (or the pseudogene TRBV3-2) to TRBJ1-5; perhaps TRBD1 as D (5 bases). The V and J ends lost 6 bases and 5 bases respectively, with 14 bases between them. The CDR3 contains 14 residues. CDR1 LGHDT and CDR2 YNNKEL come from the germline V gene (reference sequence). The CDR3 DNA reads TGTGCCAGCAGTCACTCGGGGGGGGATCAGCCCCAGCATTTT. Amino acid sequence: CASSHSGGDQPQHF.

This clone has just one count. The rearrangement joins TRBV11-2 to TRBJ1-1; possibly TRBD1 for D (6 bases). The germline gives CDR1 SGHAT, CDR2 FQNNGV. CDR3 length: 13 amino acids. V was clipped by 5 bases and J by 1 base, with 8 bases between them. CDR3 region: CASSADRNTEAFF. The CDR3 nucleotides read TGTGCCAGCAGCGCGGACAGGAACACTGAAGCTTTCTTT.